The rows below give T cell receptor beta chains drawn from one sample of a study of siplizumab effects on memory and regulatory T cells. Only in-frame clones appear in the TCRdb table, and some are missing; sequencing was by immunoSEQ multiplex PCR. This sample has about 120,000 clones, with just under 95% found just once. The material sequenced was non-Treg CD4+ T cells sorted from blood. These receptors originate from a human donor in good health. CDR3s include the opening cysteine and the closing phenylalanine or tryptophan. A D gene is named only where the DNA matches it firmly. Clone size is stated in some rows and not others, as once, few, many or a class when expanded.

clone_size,d_call,v_call,cdr3_length,j_call,cdr3_aa,cdr3_nt
NA,NA,TRBV12-5,13,TRBJ2-3,CASGLDSTDTQYF,TGTGCTAGTGGTTTGGACAGCACAGATACGCAGTATTTT
NA,NA,TRBV30,14,TRBJ2-2,CAWSPAPGAGELFF,TGTGCCTGGAGTCCGGCCCCGGGGGCCGGGGAGCTGTTTTTT
NA,NA,TRBV28,14,TRBJ2-5,CASSTHTLQETQYF,TGTGCCAGCAGTACTCATACTCTTCAAGAGACCCAGTACTTC
NA,NA,TRBV29-1,13,TRBJ1-2,CSVESQSLRGYTF,TGCAGCGTTGAAAGCCAAAGTTTGCGTGGCTACACCTTC
NA,NA,TRBV2,14,TRBJ2-3,CASSAGPDTDTQYF,TGTGCCAGCAGTGCGGGACCAGACACAGATACGCAGTATTTT
NA,NA,TRBV11-1,14,TRBJ1-2,CASSGIQGYDGYTF,TGTGCCAGCAGCGGAATACAGGGATATGATGGCTACACCTTC
NA,NA,TRBV5-1,16,TRBJ2-3,CASSLSGGAGTDTQYF,TGCGCCAGCAGCTTGTCTGGGGGCGCGGGTACAGATACGCAGTATTTT
NA,NA,TRBV18,16,TRBJ2-7,CASSPPASPTSYEQYF,TGTGCCAGCTCACCACCTGCTTCGCCGACCTCCTACGAGCAGTACTTC
NA,TRBD1,TRBV4-2,15,TRBJ1-6,CASSPGQAPNSPLHF,TGTGCCAGCAGCCCTGGACAGGCCCCTAATTCACCCCTCCACTTT
NA,TRBD2,TRBV25-1,16,TRBJ2-3,CASSEYRGGRENTQYF,TGTGCCAGCAGTGAATATCGCGGGGGGCGGGAGAATACGCAGTATTTT
NA,NA,TRBV30,13,TRBJ1-2,CAWSPGFDYGYTF,TGTGCCTGGAGCCCAGGGTTCGACTATGGCTACACCTTC
once,TRBD2,TRBV2,15,TRBJ2-2,CASSGQRGAIGELFF,TGTGCCAGCAGTGGGCAGCGGGGGGCGATCGGGGAGCTGTTTTTT
NA,NA,TRBV5-1,15,TRBJ1-2,CASSWGGTDNYGYTF,TGCGCCAGCAGCTGGGGTGGGACGGATAACTATGGCTACACCTTC
NA,NA,TRBV6-1,13,TRBJ2-7,CASSLFQGYEQYF,TGTGCCAGCAGTCTCTTTCAGGGCTACGAGCAGTACTTC
NA,TRBD2,TRBV28,16,TRBJ2-1,CASSVPGQAGVNEQFF,TGTGCCAGCAGCGTTCCAGGGCAAGCGGGGGTAAATGAGCAGTTCTTC
NA,NA,TRBV30,11,TRBJ2-1,CAWSLREEQFF,TGTGCCTGGAGTTTGAGGGAAGAGCAGTTCTTC
NA,TRBD1,TRBV5-1,15,TRBJ2-5,CASSLVTGGEETQYF,TGCGCCAGCAGCTTGGTGACAGGGGGCGAGGAGACCCAGTACTTC